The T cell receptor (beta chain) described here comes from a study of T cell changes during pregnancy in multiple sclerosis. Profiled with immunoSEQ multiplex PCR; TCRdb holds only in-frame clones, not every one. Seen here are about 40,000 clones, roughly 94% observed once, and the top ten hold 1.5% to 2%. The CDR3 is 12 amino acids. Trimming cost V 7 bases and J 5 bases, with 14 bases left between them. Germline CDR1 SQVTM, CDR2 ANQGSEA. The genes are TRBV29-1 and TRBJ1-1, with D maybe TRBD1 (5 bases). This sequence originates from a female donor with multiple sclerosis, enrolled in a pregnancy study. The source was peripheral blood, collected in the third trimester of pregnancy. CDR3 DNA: TGCAGCGCCGTCAGGGTGGGGACTGAAGCTTTCTTT. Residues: CSAVRVGTEAFF.